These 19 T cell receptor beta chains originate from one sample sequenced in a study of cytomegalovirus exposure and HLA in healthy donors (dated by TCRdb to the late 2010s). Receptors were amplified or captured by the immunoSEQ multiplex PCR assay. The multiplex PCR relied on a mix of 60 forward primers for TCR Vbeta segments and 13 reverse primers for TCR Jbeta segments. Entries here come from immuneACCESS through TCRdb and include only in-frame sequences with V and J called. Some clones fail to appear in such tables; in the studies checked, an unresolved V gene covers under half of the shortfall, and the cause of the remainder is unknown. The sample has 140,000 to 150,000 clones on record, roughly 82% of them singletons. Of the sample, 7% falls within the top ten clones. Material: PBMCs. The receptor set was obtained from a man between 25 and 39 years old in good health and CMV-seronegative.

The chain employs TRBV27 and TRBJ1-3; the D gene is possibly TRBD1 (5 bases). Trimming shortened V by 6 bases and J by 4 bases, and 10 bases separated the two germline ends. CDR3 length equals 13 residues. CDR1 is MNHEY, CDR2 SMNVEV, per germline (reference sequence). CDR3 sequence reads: CASSEGVGNTIYF. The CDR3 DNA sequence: TGTGCCAGCAGCGAAGGGGTCGGAAACACCATATATTTT.

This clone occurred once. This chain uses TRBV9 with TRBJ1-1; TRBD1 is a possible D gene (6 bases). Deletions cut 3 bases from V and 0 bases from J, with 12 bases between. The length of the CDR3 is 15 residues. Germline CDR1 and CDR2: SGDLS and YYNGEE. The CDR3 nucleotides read TGTGCCAGCAGCGCGGAACAGGGAGTGAACACTGAAGCTTTCTTT. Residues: CASSAEQGVNTEAFF.

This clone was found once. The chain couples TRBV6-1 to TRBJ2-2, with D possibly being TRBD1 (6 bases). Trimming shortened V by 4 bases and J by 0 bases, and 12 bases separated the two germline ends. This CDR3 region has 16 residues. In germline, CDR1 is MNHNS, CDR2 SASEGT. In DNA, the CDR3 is TGTGCCAGCAGTGCTAATACAGGGCCGAACACCGGGGAGCTGTTTTTT. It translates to CASSANTGPNTGELFF.

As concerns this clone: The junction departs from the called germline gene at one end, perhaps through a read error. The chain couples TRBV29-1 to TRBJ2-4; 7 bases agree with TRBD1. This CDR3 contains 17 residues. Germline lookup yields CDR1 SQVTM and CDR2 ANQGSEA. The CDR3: CSVEGQSPVGAKNSQYF. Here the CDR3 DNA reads TGCAGCGTTGAGGGACAGTCCCCGGTAGGGGCCAAAAACAGTCAGTACTTC.

The CDR3 spells CASSANRVSGANVLTF. The DNA of the CDR3 is TGTGCCAGCAGCGCCAACAGGGTTTCGGGGGCCAACGTCCTGACTTTC. The rearrangement uses TRBV9 and TRBJ2-6, with D possibly being TRBD1 (6 bases). Trimming pared 3 bases from V and 4 bases from J, leaving 14 bases between. This CDR3 region has 16 residues. In germline, CDR1 is SGDLS, CDR2 YYNGEE. The variable domain in full, with the rest retrieved from reference TRBV9 and TRBJ2-6, is DSGVTQTPKHLITATGQRVTLRCSPRSGDLSVYWYQQSLDQGLQFLIQYYNGEERAKGNILERFSAQQFPDLHSELNLSSLELGDSALYFCASSANRVSGANVLTFGAGSRLTVL.

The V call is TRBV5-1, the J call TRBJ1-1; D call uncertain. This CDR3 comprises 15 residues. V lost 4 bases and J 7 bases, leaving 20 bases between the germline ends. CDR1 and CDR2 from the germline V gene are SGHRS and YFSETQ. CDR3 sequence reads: CASSTAIEGMDEAFF. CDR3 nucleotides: TGCGCCAGCAGCACCGCTATCGAGGGAATGGATGAAGCTTTCTTT.

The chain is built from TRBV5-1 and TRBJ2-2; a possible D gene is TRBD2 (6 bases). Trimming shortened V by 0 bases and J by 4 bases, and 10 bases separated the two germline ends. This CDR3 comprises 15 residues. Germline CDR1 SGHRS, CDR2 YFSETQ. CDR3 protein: CASSLAEGSTGELFF. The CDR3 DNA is TGCGCCAGCAGCTTGGCGGAGGGTAGCACCGGGGAGCTGTTTTTT.

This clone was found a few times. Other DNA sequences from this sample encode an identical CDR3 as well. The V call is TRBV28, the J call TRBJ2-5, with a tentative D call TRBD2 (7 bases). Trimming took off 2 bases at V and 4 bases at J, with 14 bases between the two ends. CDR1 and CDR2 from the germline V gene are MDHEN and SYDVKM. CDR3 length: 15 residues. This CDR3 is CASSLRSGGLETQYF. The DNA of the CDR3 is TGTGCCAGCAGTTTACGGTCCGGGGGGCTAGAGACCCAGTACTTC.

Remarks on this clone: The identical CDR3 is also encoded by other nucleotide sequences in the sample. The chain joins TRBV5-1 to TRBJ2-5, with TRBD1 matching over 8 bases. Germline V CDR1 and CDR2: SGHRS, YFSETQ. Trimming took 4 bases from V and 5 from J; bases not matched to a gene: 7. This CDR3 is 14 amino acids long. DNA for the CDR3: TGCGCCAGCAGCCCTGGACAGGGTCCGGAGACCCAGTACTTC. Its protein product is CASSPGQGPETQYF.

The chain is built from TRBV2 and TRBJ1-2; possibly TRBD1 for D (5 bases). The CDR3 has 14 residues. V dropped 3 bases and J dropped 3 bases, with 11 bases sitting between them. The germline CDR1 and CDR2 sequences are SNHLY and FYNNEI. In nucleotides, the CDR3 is TGTGCCAGCAGTGATTGGGGCAGGGACTATGGCTACACCTTC. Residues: CASSDWGRDYGYTF.

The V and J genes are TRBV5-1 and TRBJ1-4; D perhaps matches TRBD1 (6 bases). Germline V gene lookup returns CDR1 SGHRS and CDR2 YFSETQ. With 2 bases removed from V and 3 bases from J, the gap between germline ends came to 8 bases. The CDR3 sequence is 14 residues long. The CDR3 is CASSFRGSNEKLFF. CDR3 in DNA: TGCGCCAGCAGCTTCAGGGGCTCTAATGAAAAACTGTTTTTT. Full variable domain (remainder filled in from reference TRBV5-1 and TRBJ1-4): KAGVTQTPRYLIKTRGQQVTLSCSPISGHRSVSWYQQTPGQGLQFLFEYFSETQRNKGNFPGRFSGRQFSNSRSEMNVSTLELGDSALYLCASSFRGSNEKLFFGSGTQLSVL.

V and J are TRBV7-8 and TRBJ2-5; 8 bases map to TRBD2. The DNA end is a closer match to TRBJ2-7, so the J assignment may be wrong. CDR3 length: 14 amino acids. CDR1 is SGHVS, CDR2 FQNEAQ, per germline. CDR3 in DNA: TGTGCCAGCAGCTTAGAGGTCGGGAGGGCCGAGCAGTACTTC. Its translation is CASSLEVGRAEQYF.

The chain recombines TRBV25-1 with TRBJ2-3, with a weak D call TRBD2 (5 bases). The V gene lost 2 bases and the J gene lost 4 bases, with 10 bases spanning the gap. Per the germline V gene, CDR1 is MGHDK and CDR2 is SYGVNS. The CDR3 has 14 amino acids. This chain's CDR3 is CASSEMRAPDTQYF. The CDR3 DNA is TGTGCCAGCAGTGAAATGAGGGCACCAGATACGCAGTATTTT.

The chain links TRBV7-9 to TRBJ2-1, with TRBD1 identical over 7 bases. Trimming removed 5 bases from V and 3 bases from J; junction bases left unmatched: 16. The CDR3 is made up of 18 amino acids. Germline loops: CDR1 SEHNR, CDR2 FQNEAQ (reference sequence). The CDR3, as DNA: TGTGCCAGCAGCCCCCCAGGGGGATTGGCCACCAACTACAATGAGCAGTTCTTC. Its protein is CASSPPGGLATNYNEQFF.

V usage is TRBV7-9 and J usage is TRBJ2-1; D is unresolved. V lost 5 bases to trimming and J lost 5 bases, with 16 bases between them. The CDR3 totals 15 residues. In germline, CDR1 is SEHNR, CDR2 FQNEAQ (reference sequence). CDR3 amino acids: CASSRLILPNNEQFF. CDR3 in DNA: TGTGCCAGCAGCCGATTAATTCTACCTAACAATGAGCAGTTCTTC.

The DNA of the CDR3 is TGTGCCAGCAGTTTCCTCGACAGACGGCCCCAGCATTTT. The encoded protein is CASSFLDRRPQHF. This sequence joins TRBV28 and TRBJ1-5; D is possibly TRBD1 (5 bases). Trimming took off 3 bases at V and 9 bases at J, with 12 bases between the two ends. The CDR3 spans 13 residues. Germline V CDR1 and CDR2: MDHEN, SYDVKM.

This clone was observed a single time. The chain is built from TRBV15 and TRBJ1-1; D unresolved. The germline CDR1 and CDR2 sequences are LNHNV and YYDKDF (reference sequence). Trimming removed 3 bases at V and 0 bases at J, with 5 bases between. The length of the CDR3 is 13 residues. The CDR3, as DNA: TGTGCCACCAGCAGGCGTATGAACACTGAAGCTTTCTTT. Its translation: CATSRRMNTEAFF.

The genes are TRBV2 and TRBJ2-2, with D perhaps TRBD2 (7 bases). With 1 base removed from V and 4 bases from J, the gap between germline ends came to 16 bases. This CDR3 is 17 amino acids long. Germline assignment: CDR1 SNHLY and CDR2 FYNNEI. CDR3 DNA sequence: TGTGCCAGCAGTGAAGGGGGCGGGAGAGGGGGCACCGGGGAGCTGTTTTTT. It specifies CASSEGGGRGGTGELFF. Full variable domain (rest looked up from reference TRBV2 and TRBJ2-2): EPEVTQTPSHQVTQMGQEVILRCVPISNHLYFYWYRQILGQKVEFLVSFYNNEISEKSEIFDDQFSVERPDGSNFTLKIRSTKLEDSAMYFCASSEGGGRGGTGELFFGEGSRLTVL.

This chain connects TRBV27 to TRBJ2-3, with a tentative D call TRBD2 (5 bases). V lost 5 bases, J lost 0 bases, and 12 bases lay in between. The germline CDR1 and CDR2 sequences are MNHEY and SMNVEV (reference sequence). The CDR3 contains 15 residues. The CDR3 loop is CASSIGLISTDTQYF. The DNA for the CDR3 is TGTGCCAGCAGTATAGGACTGATCAGCACAGATACGCAGTATTTT.